Sequencing of this T cell receptor (beta chain) was carried out in a study of identical twins. Study findings and constraints: The models gave estimates that fell short of the out-of-frame TCR alpha sharing seen in monozygotic twins.

With respect to this clonotype: As yet, its antigen is unknown.

Each CDR3 protein is one row after TCRdb ran MiXCR on the 5' RACE reads. This table has 400,000 to 550,000 distinct CDR3 sequences, 20% to 25% appearing once. The ends were cut back, 4 bases at V and 0 bases at J, with 16 bases in the middle. CDR3 length equals 17 residues. The germline CDR1 and CDR2 sequences are ENHRY and SYGVKD. This same sample was also taken into another study, of T cells expressing NK-cell markers. That paper states: One of eight sequenced donors was HCMV-seronegative; the other seven were seropositive. The leading position in the CD3+CD56-NKG2C+ fraction of a few donors also went to these clonotypes.

The receptor's source is a woman between 18 and 30 years old in good health. The chain employs TRBV10-3 and TRBJ2-1, with a possible D match to TRBD2 (6 bases). Sequenced material: CD4+ T cells sorted from blood. CDR3 bases: TGTGCCATCAGTGGATCTCAGACTAGTCGCTCCTACAATGAGCAGTTCTTC. Encoded protein: CAISGSQTSRSYNEQFF.